The clone carrying this T cell receptor beta chain was counted a single time. This specimen comes from a study of blood T cell repertoires in COVID-19. Study overall: COVID-19 samples, acute and convalescent, were from the United States, Italy and Spain.

Only in-frame clones appear in the TCRdb table, and some are missing; sequencing was by immunoSEQ multiplex PCR. The table lists some 230,000 clones, about four fifths of them singletons. The V end was cut by 7 bases, the J end by 2 bases, with 5 bases between. The germline V gene has CDR1 KGHDR and CDR2 SFDVKD. The CDR3 runs to 12 residues. This sequence originates from a woman aged 55-70 years with acute or convalescent COVID-19. The J gene is TRBJ1-5, the V gene TRBV24-1; no reliable D call. The sequenced sample consisted of peripheral blood. CDR3 coding DNA: TGTGCCACCAGCTCCGGCAATCAGCCCCAGCATTTT. Its protein product is CATSSGNQPQHF.